This T cell receptor (beta chain) is from a study of T-cell memory formation after mild COVID-19. Study outcomes and limitations: Unconfirmed was the SARS-CoV-2 specificity of second-wave clones that peaked on day 37. Chiefly within CM and EM were the contracting CD4+ clones; CD8+ ones were within EMRA. Day 15 to 85 contracting clones showed balanced CD4/CD8; later expanders leaned CD4+. Pre-infection memory carried some responding clones, suggesting that cross-reactive memory joined.

A remark on this clonotype: The target antigen is unknown.

TCRdb recomputed calls from the 5' RACE reads with MiXCR, one row per CDR3 protein. Here the sample spans around 180,000 distinct CDR3 sequences, approximately 16% being singletons. V was pared by 4 bases and J by 1 base, with 11 bases of the junction left unmatched. The germline CDR1 and CDR2 sequences are SGHVS and FNYEAQ. The CDR3 has 18 residues. Sequenced sample: PBMCs or a T cell subset sorted from them (not recorded which). This TCR derives from an adult woman who had mild COVID-19 (a few samples of this study predate the infection). Cell type and time point are not known. The chain uses TRBV7-6 and TRBJ2-3; 10 positions match TRBD2. CDR3 residues: CASSSLAGPLSGTDTQYF. CDR3 bases: TGTGCCAGCAGCTCACTAGCGGGGCCTCTTAGTGGCACAGATACGCAGTATTTT.